The entry below gives a single T cell receptor (beta chain) sequence along with its context. Its specific antigen is unknown. Base qualities are not provided; no much larger clone lies one nucleotide away. The cohort consisted of fewer than 700 healthy bone marrow donors. All cohort members were sampled while nominally healthy, although unrecorded immune exposures were likely present. The donor was CMV seronegative and belonged to the group of under 400 seronegative cohort members. A peripheral blood sample was collected from each donor, and TCR beta sequencing was performed on peripheral blood mononuclear cells. The Qiagen DNeasy Blood Extraction Kit was used to extract genomic DNA from the blood cell samples. From its cysteine to its phenylalanine, the CDR3 spans 16 amino acids. The DNA shown is the 48-base CDR3, in frame from base 1. CDR1 is given as SGDLS and CDR2 as YYNGEE, both from the germline V gene. V is pruned by 1 base and J by 3 bases, leaving 6 bases of the junction without a gene match.

The data are from a study of cytomegalovirus exposure and HLA in healthy donors (dated by TCRdb to 2015 to 2018). For the study in its entirety: An earlier analysis of some 600 of the donors reported under 300 Gb of sequence data and 90 million to 120 million unique TCR beta sequences obtained from roughly 180 million T cells. The number of donors typed differed by locus, with roughly 629-640 for A, B, C, DRB1 and DQB1, around 500 for DQA1, 606 for DPA1, and around 430 for DPB1. To decide whether each TCR beta V gene segment behaved as functional or pseudogenic, an earlier analysis of fewer than 750 of the donors relied on high-throughput TCR beta sequencing. Because of strong linkage in the cohort, 5 or 6 DR-DQ haplotypes were treated as single units for association and clustering. The study profiled the T cell repertoires of hundreds of subjects by immunosequencing and related them to cytomegalovirus serostatus. Of the roughly 430 genotyped donors, 65% to 90% fell in the genetic ancestry cluster associated with self-reported Caucasian donors. To predict cytomegalovirus infection status, the study combined high-throughput TCR immunosequencing, statistical association of individual TCRs with disease status, and machine learning. The study was designed to test whether signatures of past pathogen exposure could be identified by cataloging public T cell receptors. An early release covering 500 to 750 HLA-typed donors comprised around 300 gigabases of sequencing data and tens of millions of unique TCR sequences. To study patterns of TCR occurrence, a later analysis re-analyzed previously published TCR beta repertoires from several hundred donors and added high-resolution HLA genotyping. All discovery cohort repertoires had been generated using a single sequencing platform. Along with the roughly 670-subject first cohort, a separate validation cohort of around 120 different subjects was used. In the later analysis, no new phenotypic data were used to find candidate immune exposures; instead, reliance was placed on TCR beta sequences and their occurrence across donors. Both class I and class II loci were covered by HLA typing, at four-digit resolution. Among 350 to 400 genotyped donors of the cohort, an average of approximately 240,000 unique TCR beta nucleotide sequences were sequenced per donor, around 20% of them non-productive. In a later genetic analysis, genome-wide SNP genotypes for about 55% of the 666 donors were used, and that subset was treated as a discovery cohort. Donor age, sex, ethnicity and CMV serostatus were collected together with the repertoire data. Beyond this particular receptor, the publication reports: In a later analysis, most CMV-associated TCR beta chains were found to appear HLA-restricted, with HLA associations seemingly driven largely by CMV exposure. The study gave a list of 150 to 200 TCR beta chains associated with cytomegalovirus. According to a later genetic analysis, donors in an Asian-associated ancestry cluster had fewer N-insertions in productive TCRs than the approximately 670-donor mean. A later genetic analysis associated a missense DCLRE1C variant with V-gene and J-gene trimming of TCR beta chains, and an independent cohort replicated the association. In vitro tests confirmed that a few of the cytomegalovirus-associated TCR beta chains recognize cytomegalovirus antigens. HLA typing was unavailable for some donors at each locus, so association tests used only the typed subset. The authors suggested that the approach could potentially be generalized to other disease states and immunological phenotypes. The classifier was reported to diagnose cytomegalovirus status with high specificity and sensitivity in both the original and validation cohorts. An earlier analysis of approximately 590 of the donors showed that most TCR beta V segments appeared in productive rearrangements either about 90% or about 30% of the time, which broadly matched IMGT annotations. According to a later analysis, TCR association rates differed among HLA loci, with DRB1 alleles showing the most associated TCRs and HLA-C alleles showing the fewest. When HLA alleles, especially DR and DQ, strongly co-occurred, attributing TCR associations to individual alleles was difficult. Compared with equally common non-associated chains, HLA-associated TCR beta chains in a later analysis were more clonally expanded and had lower generation probabilities. The earlier analysis of around 600 of the donors excluded approximately 17 rarely observed V segments, including chromosome 9 orphons, because counts were too low. Roughly uniform sequencing depth across donors was assumed in presence/absence analyses, although this assumption may not hold. A later analysis reported that several top co-occurrence clusters appeared linked to parvovirus B19, influenza, CMV and Epstein-Barr virus. Correlated functional status among segregating V segments might reflect linkage disequilibrium, but an unknown experimental factor could not be ruled out. Across donors, most TCR sequences were observed very rarely, whereas some public TCRs were present in many individuals. A further reported finding was that TCR beta sequences accurately predicted the HLA-A and HLA-B alleles for most subjects in the first cohort. This cohort had only TCR beta chains sequenced, and the lack of alpha or paired-chain data limited which features could be detected. The 87-base-pair reads could not distinguish some IMGT-functional V segments, including TRBV6-2 and TRBV6-3, so those segments were excluded. A group of highly shared sequence variants was considered likely to be a technical artifact of the sequencing pipeline. For the cohort, immune exposure information was limited to CMV serostatus. Specific HLA alleles were associated with 16,951 TCR beta sequences at a false discovery rate of 0.05 in a later analysis.

The library was made by the immunoSEQ multiplex PCR assay. For the multiplex PCR, a mixture combining 60 forward primers for TCR Vbeta segments and 13 reverse primers for TCR Jbeta segments was used. The CDR3 region of rearranged TCR beta genes was amplified from genomic DNA by a multiplex PCR assay. Amplified TCR beta libraries were sequenced as 87-base-pair reads on the Illumina HiSeq System. The paper's data handling went like this. A later analysis counted about 80 million unique TCR beta chains across the 650 to 800 repertoires, and around 9.9 million of these chains were shared by at least two donors. Raw reads were error-corrected and collapsed into unique sequences by a nearest-neighbor algorithm in which closely related sequences were merged to remove PCR and sequencing errors. V, D and J gene segments were assigned by aligning CDR3 sequences to IMGT reference sequences. Each retained sequence needed at least a six-nucleotide match to both a V gene segment and a J gene segment. Rearrangements were classified as productive when the CDR3 lacked stop codons and remained in frame with V and J, and all other rearrangements were classified as non-productive. CDR3 was defined according to IMGT convention as the region running from the second conserved V-encoded cysteine to the conserved J-encoded phenylalanine. In an earlier analysis of roughly 610 of the donors, sequences lacking an unambiguous match to a single V gene segment were excluded. An earlier analysis of 587 of the donors classified V segments as functional when productive rearrangements were above 56.7% and as segregating when the standard deviation between donors was above 5%. A statistical classification framework was built to diagnose cytomegalovirus status from the catalog of TCR beta chain sequences. A later analysis assigned V and J genes by comparing TCR nucleotide sequences with IMGT/GENE-DB human TR gene sequences. A later analysis assigned CDR3 sequences and most-parsimonious VDJ recombination scenarios with the TCRdist pipeline. In a later analysis, each TCR beta chain was defined by its CDR3 amino acid sequence together with its V-gene family, and reads without a unique V-gene family were excluded. To address suspected cross-contamination and a sequencing artifact, a later analysis removed around 600 highly shared, low-generation-probability nucleotide sequences. In a later analysis, a clonal expansion index for each public chain was calculated from normalized within-repertoire ranks of inferred template counts. In a later analysis, generation probabilities were computed using a VDJ recombination model fitted to out-of-frame rearrangements, and the results were checked against IGoR. Hypergeometric tests were used in a later analysis to score TCR-TCR, TCR-HLA and TCR-CMV co-occurrence, with a repertoire-size bias correction applied to the TCR pairs. False discovery rates were estimated in a later analysis by permuting HLA or CMV assignments 20 times. In a later analysis, co-occurring TCRs were grouped using DBSCAN, and TCRdist sequence similarity was added for clustering within HLA-allele-positive subsets. Co-occurrence clustering excluded repertoires with fewer than 30,000 or more than 120,000 public chains, plus five with anomalous nucleotide sharing. This immuneACCESS table, as held by TCRdb, lists in-frame sequences with V and J called but not all clones. Of the missing ones, under half trace to an unresolved V gene in checked studies; the others have no known cause. The V and J calls and clone size were taken over from that table, and D and trimming were inferred from the DNA. A total of around 100,000 clones appear in this sample, around 80% of them only once. Approximately 3% of the sample is held by the ten biggest clonotypes.

The sample comprised PBMCs. This clonotype originated in a woman aged 35 to 49 in good health and CMV-seronegative. The chain joins TRBV9 to TRBJ1-3, and 8 junctional nucleotides match TRBD1. The CDR3 sequence is CASSVTSGQGGNTIYF. The DNA is as follows: TGTGCCAGCAGCGTAACTTCCGGACAGGGTGGAAACACCATATATTTT.